Following are 27 T cell receptor beta chains from one sample sequenced in a study of blood T cell repertoires in COVID-19. Generated by immunoSEQ multiplex PCR, the TCRdb table keeps only in-frame clones and is missing some. The sample holds over 200,000 clones, 88% seen once. The sample was PBMCs or T cells enriched from blood (not recorded which). Every receptor here comes from a woman between 25 and 40 years old who had been exposed to COVID-19.

This chain joins TRBV5-8 and TRBJ1-1; 11 bases line up with TRBD1. The CDR3 consists of 15 residues. Germline CDR1 is SGHTS and CDR2 is YDEGEE. The ends lost 0 bases at V and 9 bases at J; junction bases unmatched: 7. Here the CDR3 reads CASSLAWGQGGKAFF. CDR3 DNA sequence: TGTGCCAGCAGCTTGGCTTGGGGACAGGGGGGCAAAGCTTTCTTT.

The rearrangement links TRBV28 to TRBJ2-1; the match to TRBD2 covers 8 bases. The CDR3 consists of 12 residues. The germline V gene has CDR1 MDHEN and CDR2 SYDVKM. The V and J ends lost 5 bases and 15 bases, in that order; junction bases with no gene match: 9. DNA for the CDR3: TGTGCCAGCAGTCCGCCGACTAGCGATCCGTTCTTC. It is translated as CASSPPTSDPFF.

In DNA, the CDR3 is TGTGCCGGAACCCGGGACAGGGATCGAGGCTACACCTTC. Protein: CAGTRDRDRGYTF. This chain joins TRBV30 and TRBJ1-2; 9 positions match TRBD1. The CDR3 loop spans 13 amino acids. V lost 8 bases and J lost 8; bases outside the gene matches: 12. Germline loops: CDR1 GTSNPN, CDR2 SVGIG (reference sequence).

This CDR3 reads CASSPQLAGGFTDTQYF. Here the CDR3 DNA reads TGCGCCAGCAGCCCCCAACTAGCGGGAGGGTTCACAGATACGCAGTATTTT. The chain joins TRBV5-1 to TRBJ2-3, with TRBD2 matching 13 bases. Germline V gene lookup returns CDR1 SGHRS and CDR2 YFSETQ. V gave up 4 bases and J gave up 2 bases; unmatched junction bases: 7. The CDR3 sequence is 17 residues long.

The chain employs TRBV21-1 and TRBJ2-7; the D segment call TRBD2 is taken from the table without a DNA check. TRBV21-1 is classified as a pseudogene. This CDR3 has 16 amino acids. The DNA of the CDR3 is TGTGCCAGCAGCAAAGGGACTAGCGGGAGGGTTTACGAGCAGTACTTC. This gives the protein CASSKGTSGRVYEQYF.

The V gene is TRBV30, the J gene TRBJ1-6; the match to TRBD1 covers 7 bases. The CDR3 is 14 amino acids. With 2 bases clipped from V and 6 bases from J, the junction kept 4 bases outside the gene matches. Germline V lookup: CDR1 GTSNPN, CDR2 SVGIG (reference sequence). The DNA of the CDR3 is TGTGCCTGGAGTAAGGGACAGACTAATTCACCCCTCCACTTT. It is translated as CAWSKGQTNSPLHF.

This clone appeared once. The chain combines TRBV9 with TRBJ2-2; TRBD2 agrees at 7 bases. Germline V lookup: CDR1 SGDLS, CDR2 YYNGEE. The CDR3 has 15 residues. V lost 0 bases, J lost 4 bases, and 3 bases stayed unmatched. CDR3 DNA sequence: TGTGCCAGCAGCGTAGGCGGGAGCGTCACCGGGGAGCTGTTTTTT. Translation gives CASSVGGSVTGELFF.

This sequence joins TRBV3-1 (or the pseudogene TRBV3-2) and TRBJ2-7; 7 bases agree with TRBD2. Germline loops: CDR1 LGHDT, CDR2 YNNKEL (reference sequence). This CDR3 has 14 residues. V lost 1 base and J lost 2; bases outside the gene matches: 2. The CDR3 loop is CASSQAGLPYEQYF. The CDR3 DNA reads as TGTGCCAGCAGCCAAGCGGGACTACCCTACGAGCAGTACTTC.

Only one count was recorded for this clone. The rearrangement uses TRBV11-2 and TRBJ1-5, with a possible D match to TRBD1 (6 bases). Deletions cut 0 bases from V and 8 bases from J, with 14 bases between. Germline CDR1 is SGHAT and CDR2 is FQNNGV. The CDR3 extends over 15 amino acids. The CDR3 bases are TGTGCCAGCAGCTTAGATTTGGGGGGGCTAGAGCCCCAGCATTTT. Protein: CASSLDLGGLEPQHF.

V usage is TRBV6-5 and J usage is TRBJ2-7, with TRBD2 matching over 11 bases. The length of the CDR3 is 14 residues. With 6 bases clipped from V and 3 bases from J, the junction kept 4 bases outside the gene matches. Germline values: CDR1 MNHEY, CDR2 SVGAGI. CDR3 region: CASSKGLADYEQYF. CDR3 sequence (DNA): TGTGCCAGCAGCAAGGGACTAGCGGACTACGAGCAGTACTTC.

The chain combines TRBV7-2 with TRBJ2-2; D call uncertain. Trimming left V 4 bases short and J 5 bases short, with 5 bases between. The germline V gene encodes CDR1 SGHTA and CDR2 FQGNSA. The CDR3 loop spans 12 amino acids. CDR3 sequence reads: CASSSGTGELFF. As DNA, the CDR3 is TGTGCCAGCAGCTCGGGTACCGGGGAGCTGTTTTTT.

This clone was picked up a small number of times. J is TRBJ1-3 and V is TRBV25-1; D is unclear. The CDR3 sequence is 14 residues long. Trimming pared 2 bases from V and 2 bases from J, leaving 7 bases between. Germline loops: CDR1 MGHDK, CDR2 SYGVNS. Written as DNA, the CDR3 is TGTGCCAGCAGTGAAGAGAGGACTGGAAACACCATATATTTT. Translating it yields CASSEERTGNTIYF.

The chain carries TRBV7-6 and TRBJ2-7; tentative D call: TRBD1 (6 bases). Trimming stripped 6 bases from V and 4 bases from J, with 19 bases between. The germline gives CDR1 SGHVS, CDR2 FNYEAQ. The CDR3 has 15 residues. The CDR3 DNA is TGTGCCAGCAGTTCTTCAGACAGGTTAATTTACGAGCAGTACTTC. Translating gives CASSSSDRLIYEQYF.

The chain joins TRBV2 to TRBJ2-3; D is unclear. The CDR3 length is 11 residues. In germline, CDR1 is SNHLY, CDR2 FYNNEI. V was shortened by 4 bases and J by 7 bases, with 6 bases between the two germline ends. The CDR3 sequence: CASSGENTQYF. In nucleotides, the CDR3 is TGTGCCAGCAGTGGTGAGAATACGCAGTATTTT.

The chain has TRBV7-2 and TRBJ2-1; TRBD2 matches 7 bases. The CDR3 totals 17 residues. The V and J ends lost 1 base and 3 bases, in that order; junction bases with no gene match: 9. Germline CDR1 and CDR2: SGHTA and FQGNSA. The CDR3 nucleotides read TGTGCCAGCAGCTTAGTTCGAGGAGGCGGGAGCTACAATGAGCAGTTCTTC. This codes for CASSLVRGGGSYNEQFF.

The V gene is TRBV27, the J gene TRBJ1-5; no firm D call. CDR1 and CDR2 from the germline V gene are MNHEY and SMNVEV (reference sequence). The CDR3 spans 12 residues. V was cut by 3 bases and J by 3 bases, with 3 bases left in between. CDR3 sequence reads: CASSFLNQPQHF. CDR3 DNA sequence: TGTGCCAGCAGTTTCCTCAATCAGCCCCAGCATTTT.

The chain carries TRBV30 and TRBJ2-5; 9 bases match TRBD2. Germline assignment: CDR1 GTSNPN and CDR2 SVGIG (reference sequence). The CDR3 length is 13 residues. The trim removed 0 bases at V and 7 bases at J, leaving 3 bases unmatched. CDR3 sequence: CAWSVRRGGTQYF. The CDR3 DNA reads as TGTGCCTGGAGTGTACGGCGGGGGGGGACCCAGTACTTC.

The sample holds one count of this clone. The chain joins TRBV3-1 (or the pseudogene TRBV3-2) to TRBJ2-1, with D perhaps matching TRBD2 (5 bases). Trimming pared 6 bases from V and 1 base from J, leaving 10 bases between. The V gene's germline CDR1 is LGHDT and CDR2 YNNKEL (reference sequence). This CDR3 has 14 amino acids. CDR3 bases: TGTGCCAGCAGTTTAGCGCCTTCCTACAATGAGCAGTTCTTC. Protein product: CASSLAPSYNEQFF.

The chain joins TRBV7-9 to TRBJ2-1; 8 nucleotides match TRBD1. The CDR3 runs 17 residues. Trimming cost V 5 bases and J 0 bases; bases outside gene matches: 9. Germline CDR1 SEHNR, CDR2 FQNEAQ (reference sequence). The CDR3 region has the DNA TGTGCCAGCAGCCCAGGACAGGGCGCGAGCTCCTACAATGAGCAGTTCTTC. Its translation is CASSPGQGASSYNEQFF.

This chain uses TRBV18 with TRBJ2-7; 11 bases match TRBD2. After removal of 2 bases from V and 4 bases from J, the junction contained 7 bases not matched to a gene. CDR1 KGHSH and CDR2 LQKENI come from the germline V gene. The CDR3 is 16 amino acids. The CDR3 DNA follows: TGTGCCAGCTCACCAATAACTAGCGGGAGTCATTACGAGCAGTACTTC. Protein sequence: CASSPITSGSHYEQYF. The full variable domain, in which reference TRBV18 and TRBJ2-7 provide the parts outside the CDR3, is NAGVMQNPRHLVRRRGQEARLRCSPMKGHSHVYWYRQLPEEGLKFMVYLQKENIIDESGMPKERFSAEFPKEGPSILRIQQVVRGDSAAYFCASSPITSGSHYEQYFGPGTRLTVT.

The chain is built from TRBV9 and TRBJ2-1; 10 bases are a match to TRBD1. This CDR3 has 13 amino acids. V was clipped by 2 bases and J by 9 bases; unmatched bases: 2. Per the germline V gene, CDR1 is SGDLS and CDR2 is YYNGEE. CDR3 bases: TGTGCCAGCAGCGTCGGACAGGGGGTTGAGCAGTTCTTC. Protein: CASSVGQGVEQFF.

The chain couples TRBV30 to TRBJ1-2, with D unclear. CDR3 size: 14 residues. Trimming took off 2 bases at V and 1 base at J, with 11 bases between the two ends. Germline assignment: CDR1 GTSNPN and CDR2 SVGIG (reference sequence). The CDR3 region has the DNA TGTGCCTGGAGTCGCCCCACGGTTAACTATGGCTACACCTTC. The encoded protein is CAWSRPTVNYGYTF.

This chain links TRBV11-3 with TRBJ2-1, with 10 bases identical to TRBD2. Germline V gives CDR1 SGHNT, CDR2 YENEEA. Unmatched junction bases numbered 6, after V lost 0 bases and J lost 10 bases. The CDR3 runs to 15 residues. The CDR3 DNA reads TGTGCCAGCAGCTTAGAGCTAGCGGGAGCGGGGGAGCAGTTCTTC. It is translated as CASSLELAGAGEQFF.

This clone was detected once. The V and J genes are TRBV28 and TRBJ1-1, with D possibly being TRBD1 (6 bases). Germline values: CDR1 MDHEN, CDR2 SYDVKM. V was cut by 2 bases and J by 5 bases, with 12 bases left in between. The CDR3 consists of 14 residues. As DNA, the CDR3 is TGTGCCAGCAGTTTAGCGGCCAGGGGTACTGAAGCTTTCTTT. Protein product: CASSLAARGTEAFF. Drawing the rest from reference TRBV28 and TRBJ1-1, the complete variable domain is DVKVTQSSRYLVKRTGEKVFLECVQDMDHENMFWYRQDPGLGLRLIYFSYDVKMKEKGDIPEGYSVSREKKERFSLILESASTNQTSMYLCASSLAARGTEAFFGQGTRLTVV.

The CDR3 spells CASSSGTGFSGNTIYF. CDR3 DNA sequence: TGTGCCAGCAGTTCCGGGACAGGATTCTCTGGAAACACCATATATTTT. This chain joins TRBV28 and TRBJ1-3; 8 bases line up with TRBD1. Trimming took 4 bases from V and 0 from J; bases not matched to a gene: 5. Germline CDR1 MDHEN, CDR2 SYDVKM. The CDR3 has 16 residues.

This clone was seen a handful of times. This chain connects TRBV6-5 to TRBJ1-2; a possible D gene is TRBD1 (6 bases). Trimming removed 2 bases from V and 0 bases from J, with 10 bases in between. The CDR3 contains 15 residues. Germline-derived CDR1 and CDR2 are MNHEY and SVGAGI. The CDR3 bases are TGTGCCAGCAGTTACGACGCAGGGGCTAACTATGGCTACACCTTC. It encodes CASSYDAGANYGYTF.

This rearrangement joins TRBV18 to TRBJ1-2, with a tentative D call TRBD1 (5 bases). Germline CDR1 is KGHSH and CDR2 is LQKENI. The CDR3 totals 12 residues. V lost 3 bases to trimming and J lost 8 bases, with 10 bases between them. The CDR3 sequence is CASSPAGEGYTF. In nucleotides, the CDR3 is TGTGCCAGCTCACCTGCGGGGGAGGGCTACACCTTC.